This T cell receptor (beta chain) came from a study of Graves' ophthalmopathy and Graves' hyperthyroidism (dated by TCRdb to 2017 to 2018). Broadly, across the study: Peripheral blood samples were taken at the time of initial diagnosis, before any treatment was given. The approximately 90 discovery patients were divided at random into training and test sets in a 7:3 ratio. In five or six hyperthyroidism patients, T-cell repertoires of thyroid tissue and blood were compared. An independent validation cohort was composed of approximately 18 hyperthyroidism patients and around 16 patients who later progressed from hyperthyroidism to ophthalmopathy. Following sampling, methimazole starting at 30 mg daily was administered to hyperthyroidism patients, and high-dose intravenous methylprednisolone was administered to ophthalmopathy patients. To explore V-J signatures distinguishing ophthalmopathy from hyperthyroidism, a discovery set of approximately 100 patients (43 ophthalmopathy, 55 to 60 stable hyperthyroidism) was enrolled. The study used signatures of the TCR beta repertoire to tell Graves' ophthalmopathy apart from Graves' hyperthyroidism and to predict which patients would progress to ophthalmopathy. In total, 135 blood samples were TCR-sequenced: approximately 40 ophthalmopathy, some 80 hyperthyroidism and some 17 hyperthyroidism-to-ophthalmopathy patients.

The CDR3 runs 16 residues from the cysteine to the phenylalanine. Left in the record is the CDR3 DNA by itself, 48 bases read in frame from the first base. Deletion took 6 bases off V and 0 bases off J, with a span of 12 bases between the germline ends. From the germline V gene, CDR1 is MNHEY and CDR2 is SVGEGT. Stable hyperthyroidism was defined as no progression to ophthalmopathy within 18 months of follow-up. Hyperthyroidism patients were newly diagnosed, with disease duration under 2 months, and aged 18 to 65 years. Patients were excluded if they had other autoimmune diseases, uncontrolled infections, pregnancy or lactation. Clinical symptoms, serum thyroxine, TRAb, thyroid ultrasound and orbital computed tomography formed the basis of the diagnosis. Using Ficoll-Paque density gradient centrifugation, PBMCs were isolated from about 9.4 ml of fresh peripheral blood. Total RNA was extracted with Trizol reagent and quality-checked on an Agilent 2100 Bioanalyzer.

On the study overall, not on this receptor specifically: Most expanded thyroid clonotypes with frequency above 0.001 were also detected in blood, suggesting blood repertoires may reflect the thyroid immune response. In validation, the model predicted ophthalmopathy progression with about 71% sensitivity and around 72% specificity; roughly 11 predicted patients were CT-confirmed with GO in a median of approximately six months. Ophthalmopathy was separated from stable hyperthyroidism by the 13-signature model with around 88% sensitivity and just under 84% specificity in cross-validation and with 80%/75% in the test set. Sample size was not statistically predetermined, and group allocation was not concealed from the investigators.

A word on this clonotype: Its antigen is unknown. Base qualities are not provided; no much larger clone lies one nucleotide away.

For repertoire sequencing, the TCR beta CDR3 regions were amplified from RNA transcripts. The first round was an RT-PCR using HTBI primers with the Qiagen OneStep RT-PCR kit, and this first round was followed by a second-round multiplex PCR, then size selection and purification. Libraries were sequenced on an Illumina HiSeq2000 using paired-end 100 bp reads. Turning to the authors' computational methods: SOAPnuke was used to process the reads, throwing out any read that had adapters, had uncalled bases, had a mean Phred below 15, or lacked an exact constant-primer or identifier match. High-quality paired reads were merged with COPE v1.2.5. Each unique nucleotide sequence was defined as a clonotype, and clonotypes were aligned to IMGT TRB V, D and J references with MiTCR v1.1. The analysis was limited to V-J combinations with a frequency above 0.0001, which together covered just over 98% of the repertoires. A TCR clonal expansion and chaos score per V-J combination was defined as the ratio of F50 clonal expansion to chaos observed in the TCRdist matrix. Welch's t-statistics and random forest were used to reduce features to about 14 V-J combinations, which were fed into a naive Bayes classifier. The similarity between thyroid and blood repertoires was quantified using the Morisita-Horn index. TCRdb handled the public reads itself, with Q25 trimming in fastp and clone calling in MiXCR, and kept productive beta chains. Identical CDR3 protein sequences are pooled into one entry, listed with their most common genes and DNA. It is TCRdb's table, rather than the study itself, that gives the V and J calls and clone size. The sample has under 800,000 distinct CDR3 sequences on record, about 20% of them singletons. The top ten constitute roughly 6.9% of the sample.

The source material was peripheral blood. The rearranged chain carries TRBV6-2 or TRBV6-3 and TRBJ2-6, with TRBD2 perhaps the D gene, on 6 matching bases. The clonotype originates from a young woman with stable Graves' hyperthyroidism. Some clones in this sample may be carry-over from other donors' samples. Donor details come from another sample of the same person, matched by shared clones. The CDR3 sequence is CASRTWGDSGANVLTF. Read as DNA, the sequence is TGTGCCAGCAGAACGTGGGGGGACTCTGGGGCCAACGTCCTGACTTTC.